A single sample gave rise to the 30 T cell receptor beta chains below, sequenced in a study of shared T cell receptors in the human thymus. TCRdb keeps only in-frame clones here, not all; method: immunoSEQ multiplex PCR. The profile shows approximately 760,000 clones, 70% to 90% of them singletons. The sample was also reused in another study, on human thymus T cells.

The sequenced material came from thymocytes. These receptors were obtained from a girl less than two years old with a congenital heart defect.

The rearrangement uses TRBV27 and TRBJ2-2; maybe TRBD1 (5 bases). Germline values: CDR1 MNHEY, CDR2 SMNVEV (reference sequence). This CDR3 is built from 13 residues. V was clipped by 3 bases and J by 4 bases, with 6 bases between them. The DNA for the CDR3 is TGTGCCAGCAGTTTGGGGCTCACCGGGGAGCTGTTTTTT. This translates into CASSLGLTGELFF.

J is TRBJ2-1 and V is TRBV2; the D gene is possibly TRBD2 (7 bases). This CDR3 is built from 18 residues. V dropped 1 base and J dropped 5 bases, with 21 bases sitting between them. In germline, CDR1 is SNHLY, CDR2 FYNNEI. The CDR3 DNA reads as TGTGCCAGCAGTGAAGGAGGGTCGGGGGGCAATGGGGACAATGAGCAGTTCTTC. Translating gives CASSEGGSGGNGDNEQFF.

The CDR3 nucleotides are TGTGCCAGCAGCGCCGGACTAGCGGGGGGCCTCAATGAGCAGTTCTTC. This translates into CASSAGLAGGLNEQFF. This chain uses TRBV5-6 with TRBJ2-1, with 14 bases fitting TRBD2. V shed 4 bases, J shed 6 bases, and the junction held 6 bases outside the gene matches. The CDR3 extends over 16 amino acids. Germline V gene lookup returns CDR1 SGHDT and CDR2 YYEEEE. The whole variable domain, filled in from reference TRBV5-6 and TRBJ2-1, reads DAGVTQSPTHLIKTRGQQVTLRCSPKSGHDTVSWYQQALGQGPQFIFQYYEEEERQRGNFPDRFSGHQFPNYSSELNVNALLLGDSALYLCASSAGLAGGLNEQFFGPGTRLTVL.

CDR3 amino acids: CSAEDRETEAFF. The CDR3, as DNA: TGCAGCGCCGAGGACAGGGAAACTGAAGCTTTCTTT. The J gene is TRBJ1-1, the V gene TRBV29-1, with 8 positions matching TRBD1. Germline values: CDR1 SQVTM, CDR2 ANQGSEA. V trimming: 7 bases; J trimming: 5 bases; junction bases outside the gene matches: 6. This CDR3 comprises 12 residues.

This clone was recorded only once. This chain links TRBV19 with TRBJ2-3, with a weak D call TRBD2 (7 bases). This CDR3 spans 16 amino acids. Trimming stripped 5 bases from V and 3 bases from J, with 18 bases between. Germline CDR1 is LNHDA and CDR2 is SQIVND (reference sequence). DNA of the CDR3: TGTGCCAGTAGTCCGCGGGGGCCCCTAGGAACAGATACGCAGTATTTT. Protein product: CASSPRGPLGTDTQYF.

This chain links TRBV12-5 with TRBJ1-1, with 7 bases aligning to TRBD1. The CDR3 is 17 residues long. Germline V lookup: CDR1 LGHNT, CDR2 FRNRAP. Trimming cost V 1 base and J 5 bases; bases outside gene matches: 13. The CDR3 DNA reads TGTGCTAGTGGTTTGGCCCCCGGGACAGAAGGAAGGACTGAAGCTTTCTTT. Protein sequence: CASGLAPGTEGRTEAFF.

V is TRBV7-9 and J is TRBJ1-3; D is ambiguous. Per germline, CDR1 SEHNR and CDR2 FQNEAQ (reference sequence). Trimming removed 4 bases from V and 7 bases from J, with 8 bases in between. The CDR3 spans 12 residues. The CDR3 region has the DNA TGTGCCAGCAGCTCCAAACATAACACCATATATTTT. Translating gives CASSSKHNTIYF.

The chain recombines TRBV5-1 with TRBJ2-1; 16 nucleotides align to TRBD2. Germline V CDR1 and CDR2: SGHRS, YFSETQ. This CDR3 comprises 17 residues. Trimming at V came to 4 bases and at J to 6 bases, leaving 7 bases not matched to a gene. As DNA, the CDR3 is TGCGCCAGCAGCCCCGGGACTAGCGGGGGGGCCGCCAATGAGCAGTTCTTC. Amino acid sequence: CASSPGTSGGAANEQFF.

The V gene is TRBV15, the J gene TRBJ1-5; D may be TRBD1 (6 bases). The CDR3 is made up of 15 amino acids. Germline loops: CDR1 LNHNV, CDR2 YYDKDF (reference sequence). Trimming removed 2 bases at V and 5 bases at J, with 13 bases between. The CDR3 protein is CATSRYGTLDQPQHF. The CDR3 coding sequence is TGTGCCACCAGCAGATACGGGACACTAGATCAGCCCCAGCATTTT.

This chain uses TRBV5-1 with TRBJ1-2, with TRBD1 matching 10 bases. This CDR3 contains 17 residues. Germline V CDR1 and CDR2: SGHRS, YFSETQ. V shed 3 bases, J shed 1 base, and the junction held 9 bases outside the gene matches. CDR3 amino acids: CASSWLDRGRVNYGYTF. In DNA, the CDR3 is TGCGCCAGCAGCTGGTTAGACAGGGGGCGCGTTAACTATGGCTACACCTTC. Variable domain in full (rest from reference TRBV5-1 and TRBJ1-2): KAGVTQTPRYLIKTRGQQVTLSCSPISGHRSVSWYQQTPGQGLQFLFEYFSETQRNKGNFPGRFSGRQFSNSRSEMNVSTLELGDSALYLCASSWLDRGRVNYGYTFGSGTRLTVV.

The rearrangement uses TRBV14 and TRBJ2-2; possibly TRBD1 for D (5 bases). V shed 0 bases and J shed 5 bases, with 7 bases lying between them. CDR3 length equals 14 residues. Germline CDR1 is SGHDN and CDR2 is FVKESK. The CDR3 region has the DNA TGTGCCAGCAGCCAAGATTCAGGGACCGGGGAGCTGTTTTTT. This translates into CASSQDSGTGELFF. The whole variable domain, remainder taken from reference TRBV14 and TRBJ2-2, is EAGVTQFPSHSVIEKGQTVTLRCDPISGHDNLYWYRRVMGKEIKFLLHFVKESKQDESGMPNNRFLAERTGGTYSTLKVQPAELEDSGVYFCASSQDSGTGELFFGEGSRLTVL.

The chain uses TRBV14 and TRBJ1-2; D unclear. The CDR3 loop spans 14 amino acids. Trimming removed 1 base from V and 0 bases from J, with 6 bases in between. The germline V gene encodes CDR1 SGHDN and CDR2 FVKESK. DNA of the CDR3: TGTGCCAGCAGCCAAGTAGCTGCTAACTATGGCTACACCTTC. It codes for CASSQVAANYGYTF.

The J gene is TRBJ1-1, the V gene TRBV9; 8 nucleotides agree with TRBD1. CDR3 length equals 18 residues. V lost 1 base and J lost 1; bases outside the gene matches: 12. Per germline, CDR1 SGDLS and CDR2 YYNGEE. CDR3 sequence: CASSVTPDREDPNTEAFF. As DNA, the CDR3 is TGTGCCAGCAGCGTAACCCCGGACAGGGAGGACCCGAACACTGAAGCTTTCTTT.

The chain uses TRBV7-2 and TRBJ1-2; perhaps TRBD1 as D (5 bases). The length of the CDR3 is 15 residues. Trimming took 1 base from V and 3 from J, leaving 12 bases between them. Looked up from germline, CDR1 is SGHTA and CDR2 is FQGNSA. The CDR3 region is CASSLDWSRDYGYTF. In nucleotides, the CDR3 is TGTGCCAGCAGCTTAGATTGGTCCAGGGACTATGGCTACACCTTC.

V usage is TRBV27 and J usage is TRBJ2-2; TRBD1 is a possible D gene (6 bases). The V end lost 5 bases, the J end lost 3 bases, and 16 bases lay between the germline ends. CDR3 length: 16 residues. Germline CDR1 reads MNHEY; CDR2 reads SMNVEV (reference sequence). CDR3 coding DNA: TGTGCCAGCAGTCACCCCAGGGGTCGGGACACCGGGGAGCTGTTTTTT. Translated, it gives CASSHPRGRDTGELFF.

The chain recombines TRBV5-5 with TRBJ1-4, with D unclear. Germline-derived CDR1 and CDR2 are SGHKS and YYEKEE (reference sequence). Trimming pared 2 bases from V and 6 bases from J, leaving 14 bases between. This CDR3 is 15 amino acids long. This chain's CDR3 is CASSLRIAYHEKLFF. CDR3 nucleotide sequence: TGTGCCAGCAGCTTACGTATTGCCTATCATGAAAAACTGTTTTTT.

V usage is TRBV6-1 and J usage is TRBJ1-5; D is uncertain. V dropped 2 bases and J dropped 10 bases, with 9 bases sitting between them. This CDR3 comprises 12 residues. The germline V gene encodes CDR1 MNHNS and CDR2 SASEGT. The CDR3 reads CASSETTSPQHF. The DNA for the CDR3 is TGTGCCAGCAGTGAAACAACGTCCCCCCAGCATTTT.

The chain links TRBV12-5 to TRBJ2-3; D possibly corresponds to TRBD1 (6 bases). The CDR3 extends over 17 amino acids. Between the trimmed V and J ends, which lost 2 bases and 0 bases, there was a span of 15 bases. CDR1 and CDR2 from the germline V gene are LGHNT and FRNRAP. The chain's CDR3 is CASGLTPSGASTDTQYF. The CDR3 nucleotides are TGTGCTAGTGGTTTGACCCCCTCAGGGGCTAGCACAGATACGCAGTATTTT.

The rearrangement links TRBV4-1 to TRBJ1-2; D remains ambiguous. The CDR3 spans 17 residues. V gave up 8 bases and J gave up 0 bases, with 22 bases separating them. Germline V gives CDR1 MGHRA, CDR2 YSYEKL. The CDR3: CASSVGWAGWSNYGYTF. The CDR3 coding sequence is TGCGCCAGCTCAGTAGGTTGGGCAGGCTGGTCTAACTATGGCTACACCTTC.

The rearrangement joins TRBV11-1 to TRBJ1-6, with no clear D. Trimming removed 5 bases at V and 9 bases at J, with 17 bases between. Germline CDR1 SGHAT, CDR2 FQDESV (reference sequence). There are 15 residues in the CDR3. The CDR3 DNA is TGTGCCAGCAGCCATGTGGAGGGTAAGGGTTCACCCCTCCACTTT. Residues: CASSHVEGKGSPLHF. The complete variable domain, with remaining parts taken from reference TRBV11-1 and TRBJ1-6, reads EAEVAQSPRYKITEKSQAVAFWCDPISGHATLYWYRQILGQGPELLVQFQDESVVDDSQLPKDRFSAERLKGVDSTLKIQPAELGDSAMYLCASSHVEGKGSPLHFGNGTRLTVT.

In this sample, this clone turned up once. This chain joins TRBV9 and TRBJ1-1; 8 bases match TRBD1. V lost 3 bases, J lost 5 bases, and 6 bases stayed unmatched. The germline V gene encodes CDR1 SGDLS and CDR2 YYNGEE. This CDR3 is built from 14 residues. The DNA for the CDR3 is TGTGCCAGCAGCGCGCTACAGGGGGGGACTGAAGCTTTCTTT. Protein product: CASSALQGGTEAFF. The full variable domain, its missing parts supplied by reference TRBV9 and TRBJ1-1, is DSGVTQTPKHLITATGQRVTLRCSPRSGDLSVYWYQQSLDQGLQFLIQYYNGEERAKGNILERFSAQQFPDLHSELNLSSLELGDSALYFCASSALQGGTEAFFGQGTRLTVV.

The chain has TRBV7-8 and TRBJ2-1; 7 nucleotides agree with TRBD2. The germline V gene encodes CDR1 SGHVS and CDR2 FQNEAQ. With 5 bases clipped from V and 4 bases from J, the junction kept 17 bases outside the gene matches. The CDR3 has 18 residues. CDR3 nucleotides: TGTGCCAGCAGCACAAAAGAGAACGGGACTACCGCTTACAATGAGCAGTTCTTC. Its translation: CASSTKENGTTAYNEQFF. Full variable domain (missing parts from reference TRBV7-8 and TRBJ2-1): GAGVSQSPRYKVAKRGQDVALRCDPISGHVSLFWYQQALGQGPEFLTYFQNEAQLDKSGLPSDRFFAERPEGSVSTLKIQRTQQEDSAVYLCASSTKENGTTAYNEQFFGPGTRLTVL.

CDR3 loop: CASSSDRQETQYF. CDR3 in DNA: TGTGCCAGCAGTTCGGACAGACAAGAGACCCAGTACTTC. The rearrangement links TRBV28 to TRBJ2-5; possibly TRBD1 for D (6 bases). Germline values: CDR1 MDHEN, CDR2 SYDVKM. V was shortened by 4 bases and J by 2 bases, with 8 bases between the two germline ends. This CDR3 is built from 13 residues.

The J gene is TRBJ2-7, the V gene TRBV4-1, with 11 positions matching TRBD1. J gave up 0 bases and V 4 bases, and 8 bases lay outside the gene matches. Germline V CDR1 and CDR2: MGHRA, YSYEKL. This CDR3 region has 17 residues. CDR3 DNA sequence: TGCGCCAGCAGCCCGACGTGGGACAGGGGGAGCTCCTACGAGCAGTACTTC. Its protein is CASSPTWDRGSSYEQYF.

The chain combines TRBV7-2 with TRBJ1-5; D may be TRBD1 (5 bases). CDR1 is SGHTA, CDR2 FQGNSA, per germline. V lost 3 bases and J 0 bases, leaving 18 bases between the germline ends. CDR3 length: 18 residues. This chain's CDR3 is CASSLYKGPYYSNQPQHF. CDR3 sequence (DNA): TGTGCCAGCAGCTTGTACAAGGGGCCTTACTATAGCAATCAGCCCCAGCATTTT.

The rearrangement links TRBV2 to TRBJ1-1; 7 nucleotides agree with TRBD1. This CDR3 comprises 16 residues. V gave up 3 bases and J gave up 4 bases; unmatched junction bases: 11. Germline V gene lookup returns CDR1 SNHLY and CDR2 FYNNEI. The DNA for the CDR3 is TGTGCCAGCAGTGACCTAGTCACCACAGGGGCCACTGAAGCTTTCTTT. Its translation is CASSDLVTTGATEAFF.

The genes are TRBV2 and TRBJ2-7, with 9 bases fitting TRBD1. The V and J ends lost 7 bases and 4 bases, in that order; junction bases with no gene match: 11. The CDR3 runs 15 residues. The germline CDR1 and CDR2 sequences are SNHLY and FYNNEI. In DNA, the CDR3 is TGTGCCAGCACTGGACCCGGGACAGGGCGTTACGAGCAGTACTTC. Protein product: CASTGPGTGRYEQYF.

The chain links TRBV11-2 to TRBJ2-3; D perhaps matches TRBD2 (6 bases). Germline-derived CDR1 and CDR2 are SGHAT and FQNNGV. The CDR3 runs 15 residues. V was pared by 8 bases and J by 0 bases, with 15 bases between. The CDR3 is CASGRGDVSTDTQYF. The DNA of the CDR3 is TGTGCCAGCGGGCGGGGAGACGTTAGCACAGATACGCAGTATTTT. Based on the CDR3 plus reference TRBV11-2 and TRBJ2-3, the full variable domain is EAGVAQSPRYKIIEKRQSVAFWCNPISGHATLYWYQQILGQGPKLLIQFQNNGVVDDSQLPKDRFSAERLKGVDSTLKIQPAKLEDSAVYLCASGRGDVSTDTQYFGPGTRLTVL.

V usage is TRBV28 and J usage is TRBJ2-4; possibly TRBD1 for D (5 bases). Deletions cut 5 bases from V and 0 bases from J, with 11 bases between. Germline values: CDR1 MDHEN, CDR2 SYDVKM. The CDR3 sequence is 15 residues long. CDR3 amino acids: CASSRTYIAKNIQYF. The DNA for the CDR3 is TGTGCCAGCAGTCGGACATATATAGCCAAAAACATTCAGTACTTC. The whole variable domain, filled in from reference TRBV28 and TRBJ2-4, reads DVKVTQSSRYLVKRTGEKVFLECVQDMDHENMFWYRQDPGLGLRLIYFSYDVKMKEKGDIPEGYSVSREKKERFSLILESASTNQTSMYLCASSRTYIAKNIQYFGAGTRLSVL.

The chain has TRBV15 and TRBJ2-3; TRBD2 agrees at 8 bases. This CDR3 has 17 residues. Germline V CDR1 and CDR2: LNHNV, YYDKDF (reference sequence). Trimming cost V 0 bases and J 0 bases; bases outside gene matches: 5. The CDR3 loop reads CATSRDVAGSSTDTQYF. Here the CDR3 DNA reads TGTGCCACCAGCAGAGACGTAGCGGGGTCTAGCACAGATACGCAGTATTTT.